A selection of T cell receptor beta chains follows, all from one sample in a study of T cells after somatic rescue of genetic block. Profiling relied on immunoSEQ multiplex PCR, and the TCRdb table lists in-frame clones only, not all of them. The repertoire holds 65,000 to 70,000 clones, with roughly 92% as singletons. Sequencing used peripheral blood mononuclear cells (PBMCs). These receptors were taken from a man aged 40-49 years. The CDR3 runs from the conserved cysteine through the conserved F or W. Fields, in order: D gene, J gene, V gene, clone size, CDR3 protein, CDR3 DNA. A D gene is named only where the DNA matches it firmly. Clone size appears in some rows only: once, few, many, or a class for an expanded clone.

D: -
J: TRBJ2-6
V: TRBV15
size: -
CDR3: CATSASRQIRMGANVLTF
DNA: TGTGCCACCAGCGCCTCCAGACAGATCCGAATGGGGGCCAACGTCCTGACTTTC

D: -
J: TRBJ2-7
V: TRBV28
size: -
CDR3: CASSDKRGLEQYF
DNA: TGTGCCAGCAGCGACAAGAGGGGTCTGGAGCAGTACTTC

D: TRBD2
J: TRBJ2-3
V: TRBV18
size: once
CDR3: CASSPRILAGVADTQYF
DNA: TGTGCCAGCTCACCACGGATTCTAGCGGGAGTAGCAGATACGCAGTATTTT

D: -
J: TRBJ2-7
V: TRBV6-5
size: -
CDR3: CASSLDTYEQYF
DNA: TGTGCCAGCAGCCTCGACACCTACGAGCAGTACTTC

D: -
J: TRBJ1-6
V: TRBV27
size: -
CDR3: CASSIFPPGSGYNSPLHF
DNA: TGTGCCAGCAGTATCTTTCCCCCAGGGTCGGGCTATAATTCACCCCTCCACTTT

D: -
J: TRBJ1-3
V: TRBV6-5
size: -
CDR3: CASSYSRARNTIYF
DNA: TGTGCCAGCAGTTACTCCAGGGCTCGAAACACCATATATTTT

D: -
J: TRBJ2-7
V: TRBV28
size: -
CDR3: CASSSTGSGGYEQYF
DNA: TGTGCCAGCAGCTCGACGGGATCAGGGGGGTACGAGCAGTACTTC

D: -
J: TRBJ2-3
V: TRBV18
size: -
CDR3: CASSPPMHPDTQYF
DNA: TGTGCCAGCTCACCACCGATGCATCCAGATACGCAGTATTTT

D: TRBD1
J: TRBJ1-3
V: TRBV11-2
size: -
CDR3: CASRRGTGDTIYF
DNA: TGTGCCAGCAGAAGAGGGACAGGGGACACCATATATTTT

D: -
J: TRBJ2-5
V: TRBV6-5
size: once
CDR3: CASKAQMETQYF
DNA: TGTGCCAGCAAGGCCCAAATGGAGACCCAGTACTTC

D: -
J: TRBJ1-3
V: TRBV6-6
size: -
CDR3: CASSSLISGNTIYF
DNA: TGTGCCAGCAGTTCTCTCATCTCTGGAAACACCATATATTTT